Here is one T cell receptor beta chain with its context. Its antigen is still unknown. The data are from a study of cytomegalovirus exposure and HLA in healthy donors. Primers included in the PCR were 60 Vbeta and 13 Jbeta primers. The repertoire was sequenced with immunoSEQ multiplex PCR; TCRdb's copy has only in-frame clones and lacks some. The table lists approximately 170,000 clones, under 85% of them singletons, with over 3% in the top ten. From germline, CDR1 is LNHDA and CDR2 SQIVND (reference sequence). The ends were cut back, 10 bases at V and 1 base at J, with 23 bases in the middle. This CDR3 region has 17 residues. Study-wide points: Rarity held for most TCR sequences, but there were some public TCRs that occurred in many donors.

Sequenced input: PBMCs. The sequence came from a female donor in good health and CMV-seronegative. The chain employs TRBV19 and TRBJ1-3; maybe TRBD1 (5 bases). The CDR3 nucleotides are TGTGCCACCCGGGGGTATTTCGGTGTTGGTTCTGGAAACACCATATATTTT. Its translation is CATRGYFGVGSGNTIYF.